This T cell receptor (beta chain) was recovered during a study of T-cell memory formation after mild COVID-19. The table lists this clonotype with many counts. This CDR3 is built from 15 residues. Germline V lookup: CDR1 DFQATT, CDR2 SNEGSKA (reference sequence). The ends lost 6 bases at V and 0 bases at J; junction bases unmatched: 9. cDNA libraries for TCR alpha and TCR beta, carrying sample barcodes and UMIs, came from 5'RACE with constant-segment primers. TCRdb processed the 5' RACE reads anew with MiXCR; each CDR3 protein has one entry. This table has fewer than 90,000 distinct CDR3 sequences, about 13% appearing once.

The V and J genes are TRBV20-1 and TRBJ2-3; the match to TRBD2 covers 7 bases. The clonotype was recovered from a man younger than 35 who had mild COVID-19 (a few samples of this study predate the infection). Cell type and time point are not known. Material for sequencing was PBMCs or a T cell subset sorted from them (not recorded which). The DNA for the CDR3 is TGCAGTGCCATCCCCTCGCGGGGGAGCACAGATACGCAGTATTTT. Protein product: CSAIPSRGSTDTQYF.